The 13 T cell receptor beta chains below come from one sample, sequenced in a study of T cell clonality in common variable immunodeficiency. Clones were read by immunoSEQ multiplex PCR, and TCRdb kept only the in-frame ones, dropping some. The data show tens of thousands of clones, with none appearing a single time. Material: peripheral blood mononuclear cells. The source of these receptors is a person aged 18-69 years in good health.

This clone was counted many times. Read coverage stops 3 residues before the CDR3 terminus; the germline J gene supplies the remainder. The gene calls are TRBV19 and TRBJ1-2, with D hard to call. The length of the CDR3 is 12 residues. V gave up 4 bases and J gave up 7 bases, with 10 bases separating them. Germline V gene lookup returns CDR1 LNHDA and CDR2 SQIVND (reference sequence). The sequenced part of the CDR3 DNA is TGTGCCAGTAGTACAGAGAGGCCTGGC. Translating gives CASSTERPG. In full, the CDR3 reads CASSTERPGYTF.

This clone has a count of ten or more. The read comes to an end 3 residues before the CDR3 does, leaving the germline J gene to fill in the end. This sequence joins TRBV12-3 or TRBV12-4 and TRBJ2-7; 7 bases agree with TRBD1. V lost 6 bases to trimming and J lost 6 bases; unmatched junction nucleotides: 11. The CDR3 is made up of 14 amino acids. The CDR3 spells CASSQGQAGGEQYF. The sequenced part of the CDR3 DNA is TGTGCCAGCAGCCAAGGACAGGCTGGGGGCGAG.

Concerning this clone: The read ends 3 residues shy of where the CDR3 ends; the end is completed using the germline J gene. The chain has TRBV11-2 and TRBJ1-4; D remains ambiguous. V was clipped by 5 bases and J by 5 bases, with 15 bases between them. This CDR3 is built from 15 residues. CDR1 SGHAT and CDR2 FQNNGV come from the germline V gene. Partial CDR3 DNA: TGTGCCAGCAGCCCCCCCGGCAGGTACAATGAAAAA. It is translated as CASSPPGRYNEK. The CDR3 as a whole reads CASSPPGRYNEKLFF.

This clone came up many times. The read gets to within 3 residues of the CDR3 end, and the germline J gene fills in the rest. The chain employs TRBV2 and TRBJ2-3, with 11 nucleotides matching TRBD2. Looked up from germline, CDR1 is SNHLY and CDR2 is FYNNEI. This CDR3 is built from 15 residues. V shed 6 bases and J 0 bases; nucleotides not matched to a gene: 2. The part of the CDR3 DNA that was read is TGTGCCAGCAGGCGACTAGCGGGAAGCACAGATACG. This encodes CASRRLAGSTDT. The complete CDR3 reads CASRRLAGSTDTQYF.

By sample share, this clone is medium-sized. The read falls 3 residues short of the CDR3 end, and the missing part is taken from the germline J gene. V gene TRBV30 combines with J gene TRBJ2-5; D possibly corresponds to TRBD2 (5 bases). The V end was cut by 2 bases, the J end by 2 bases, with 18 bases between. This CDR3 is 16 amino acids long. The germline CDR1 and CDR2 sequences are GTSNPN and SVGIG (reference sequence). Partial CDR3 DNA: TGTGCCTGGAGTAAACGAAAAGGCGGACTTCAAGAGACC. Its translation: CAWSKRKGGLQET. The whole CDR3 reads CAWSKRKGGLQETQYF.

This clone showed up many times. The CDR3 goes on 3 residues after the read ends, and that part is filled in from the germline J gene. The genes are TRBV20-1 and TRBJ2-3; D is possibly TRBD1 (6 bases). Looked up from germline, CDR1 is DFQATT and CDR2 is SNEGSKA (reference sequence). The V and J ends lost 5 bases and 7 bases respectively, with 10 bases between them. CDR3 length equals 11 residues. The CDR3 loop is CSAGGGNTQYF. The covered CDR3 bases are TGCAGTGCTGGGGGCGGTAATACG.

This clone was detected ten times or more. The read ends 3 residues before the CDR3 terminus; that terminus is restored from the germline J gene. V gene TRBV2 combines with J gene TRBJ2-5; no firm D call. Per the germline V gene, CDR1 is SNHLY and CDR2 is FYNNEI. This CDR3 spans 13 amino acids. Between the trimmed V and J ends, which lost 5 bases and 2 bases, there was a span of 9 bases. The covered CDR3 bases are TGTGCCAGCAGTCTTCAGCGTCAAGAGACC. It encodes CASSLQRQET. The CDR3 reads in full as CASSLQRQETQYF. Based on the CDR3 plus reference TRBV2 and TRBJ2-5, the full variable domain is EPEVTQTPSHQVTQMGQEVILRCVPISNHLYFYWYRQILGQKVEFLVSFYNNEISEKSEIFDDQFSVERPDGSNFTLKIRSTKLEDSAMYFCASSLQRQETQYFGPGTRLLVL.

This clone came up many times. The read stops 3 residues short of the end of the CDR3; the missing end is completed from the germline J gene. The chain couples TRBV5-1 to TRBJ1-1; possible D gene TRBD1, 5 bases. The V end lost 3 bases, the J end lost 4 bases, and 13 bases lay between the germline ends. There are 14 residues in the CDR3. Germline CDR1 SGHRS, CDR2 YFSETQ. CDR3 region: CASSSTGGTTEAFF. The part of the CDR3 DNA that was read is TGCGCCAGCAGCTCCACCGGGGGGACCACTGAA.

This clone has at least ten counts. Read sequence stops 3 residues before the CDR3 end, and the germline J gene provides the missing end. The rearrangement links TRBV19 to TRBJ2-5, with 8 bases matching TRBD1. Trimming cost V 3 bases and J 5 bases; bases outside gene matches: 20. In germline, CDR1 is LNHDA, CDR2 SQIVND (reference sequence). This CDR3 comprises 19 residues. The part of the CDR3 DNA that was read is TGTGCCAGTAGTATCATCCCCGCACGAACAGGGGGTGCACGGGAGACC. Translating it yields CASSIIPARTGGARET. The full-length CDR3 reads as CASSIIPARTGGARETQYF.

This clone appeared many times. The sequence runs out 3 residues before the end of the CDR3; the remainder is reconstructed from the germline J gene. The gene calls are TRBV6-1 and TRBJ2-1; D is unresolved. Germline V gene sequence: CDR1 MNHNS, CDR2 SASEGT. The V end was cut by 2 bases, the J end by 2 bases, with 4 bases between. This CDR3 region has 13 residues. The CDR3 DNA, read in part, is TGTGCCAGCAGTGAACTAGCCTACAATGAG. Amino acid sequence: CASSELAYNE. The whole CDR3 protein reads CASSELAYNEQFF.

This clone was seen at least ten times. Sequencing ends 3 residues short of the CDR3 end; the germline J gene provides the rest. The chain links TRBV28 to TRBJ1-5; tentative D call: TRBD1 (5 bases). The CDR3 consists of 15 residues. The V end lost 6 bases, the J end lost 9 bases, and 21 bases lay between the germline ends. The V gene's germline CDR1 is MDHEN and CDR2 SYDVKM. The CDR3 sequence is CASRLGESGWRPQHF. The sequenced CDR3 bases are TGTGCCAGCAGGTTAGGAGAGTCAGGGTGGCGGCCC. Together with reference TRBV28 and TRBJ1-5, the CDR3 gives the full variable domain: DVKVTQSSRYLVKRTGEKVFLECVQDMDHENMFWYRQDPGLGLRLIYFSYDVKMKEKGDIPEGYSVSREKKERFSLILESASTNQTSMYLCASRLGESGWRPQHFGDGTRLSIL.

This clone has ten or more counts. The read terminates 3 residues ahead of where the CDR3 ends, so the germline J gene completes it. This chain uses TRBV20-1 with TRBJ2-7, with D maybe TRBD2 (6 bases). Per the germline V gene, CDR1 is DFQATT and CDR2 is SNEGSKA (reference sequence). The CDR3 has 12 residues. Trimming removed 3 bases from V and 6 bases from J, with 12 bases in between. The CDR3 is CSASRTSREQYF. CDR3 DNA, as far as it was read: TGCAGTGCTAGTAGAACTAGCCGCGAG.

This clone was seen many times. Read coverage stops 3 residues before the CDR3 terminus; the germline J gene supplies the remainder. The chain uses TRBV20-1 and TRBJ2-5; 9 nucleotides match TRBD2. The trim removed 6 bases at V and 4 bases at J, leaving 9 bases unmatched. The CDR3 spans 14 residues. Germline CDR1 and CDR2: DFQATT and SNEGSKA (reference sequence). CDR3 protein: CSAIKGLAGETQYF. The part of the CDR3 DNA that was read is TGCAGTGCCATAAAGGGACTAGCCGGAGAGACC.